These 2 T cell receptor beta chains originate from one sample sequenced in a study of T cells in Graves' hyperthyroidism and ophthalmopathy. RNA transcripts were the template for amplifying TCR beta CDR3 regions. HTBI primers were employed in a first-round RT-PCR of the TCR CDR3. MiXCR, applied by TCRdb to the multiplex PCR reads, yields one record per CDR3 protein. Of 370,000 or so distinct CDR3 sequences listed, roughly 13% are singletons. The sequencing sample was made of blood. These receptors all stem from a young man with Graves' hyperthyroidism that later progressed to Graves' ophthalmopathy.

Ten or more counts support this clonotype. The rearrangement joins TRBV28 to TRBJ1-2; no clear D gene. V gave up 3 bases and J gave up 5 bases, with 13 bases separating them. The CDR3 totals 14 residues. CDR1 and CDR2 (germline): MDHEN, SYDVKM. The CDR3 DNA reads TGTGCCAGCAGTTTGCGGCAGGTCCAATATGGCTACACCTTC. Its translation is CASSLRQVQYGYTF.

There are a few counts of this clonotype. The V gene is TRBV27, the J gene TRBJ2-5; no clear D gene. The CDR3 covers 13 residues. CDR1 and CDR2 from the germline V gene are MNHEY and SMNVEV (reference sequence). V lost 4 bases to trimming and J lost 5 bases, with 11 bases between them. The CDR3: CASSSDLGETQYF. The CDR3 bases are TGTGCCAGCAGTTCGGACCTTGGGGAGACCCAGTACTTC.